The sequence of this TCR beta chain was determined in a study of blood T cell repertoires in COVID-19 (dated by TCRdb to 2019 to 2021). For the wider study: The collaborator samples originated in the United States, Italy and Spain and spanned the acute and convalescent phases of COVID-19. The prospective study material was composed of cDNA or gDNA derived from T cells, B-cell-depleted T cells, or PBMCs. Where HLA class I and class II types were available, the types were taken from metadata supplied by the sample provider, not from assay-based typing. Nearly every sample came with metadata listing a de-identified subject ID, COVID-19 status, age in years and sex. A freely available public database, intended as a resource for researchers studying the immune response to SARS-CoV-2, is where the repertoires were released. The samples were drawn from the first 160 participants of the ongoing ImmuneRACE study and from roughly 1,300 subjects provided by 6 global collaborators. Subjects who had been exposed to COVID-19, were actively infected with it, or had recovered from it provided the deeply sampled blood TCRbeta repertoires that made up the dataset. Here is what the overall study found, with its caveats: The amount of clinical and demographic metadata varied by source and participant and was provided uncurated.

Collaborating institutions collected whole blood in K2EDTA tubes following their own protocols. For TCRbeta analysis, collaborator samples were shipped as frozen whole blood, as isolated PBMCs, or as DNA extracted from either sample type. The immunoSEQ Assay, a bias-controlled multiplex PCR, was used to amplify TCRbeta CDR3 regions from genomic DNA. Per the original workflow: Within the assay, amplification of reference gene primers was used to estimate how many nucleated cells each sample contained. Sequence reads were collapsed and filtered to measure the absolute abundance of every unique TCRbeta CDR3 rearrangement. Productive Simpson clonality was computed per sample as the square root of Simpson's diversity index over productive rearrangements. As stored in TCRdb, this immuneACCESS dataset retains in-frame rearrangements with V and J assigned. A fraction of the clones does not appear; measured against another copy, unresolved V genes explain less than half of the discrepancy, and the remainder lacks a known reason. The D gene and trimming were derived from the DNA, and the V and J assignments and clone size from that table. The sample data list 210,000 or so clones, and roughly 90% of these were observed just once. The ten largest clones take up 0.6% to 0.8% of the sample.

Via the germline V gene (reference sequence), CDR1 is GTSNPN and CDR2 SVGIG. Between the V and J ends, shortened by 0 bases and 2 bases respectively, the junction contains 11 bases. From its cysteine to its phenylalanine, the CDR3 spans 14 amino acids. Of the read, only the CDR3 DNA is kept; its 42 bases are in frame from base 1. For this clone: Its antigen is unknown. Per-base qualities were not stored, and no clone one base away is much larger.

The rearranged chain carries TRBV30 and TRBJ2-7; tentative D gene TRBD1, with 6 bases matching. The sequence was obtained from a man aged 50 to 59 with acute or convalescent COVID-19. Sequenced: peripheral blood. The CDR3 region: CAWSVGTLTYEQYF. The DNA sequence is TGTGCCTGGAGTGTGGGGACACTAACCTACGAGCAGTACTTC.